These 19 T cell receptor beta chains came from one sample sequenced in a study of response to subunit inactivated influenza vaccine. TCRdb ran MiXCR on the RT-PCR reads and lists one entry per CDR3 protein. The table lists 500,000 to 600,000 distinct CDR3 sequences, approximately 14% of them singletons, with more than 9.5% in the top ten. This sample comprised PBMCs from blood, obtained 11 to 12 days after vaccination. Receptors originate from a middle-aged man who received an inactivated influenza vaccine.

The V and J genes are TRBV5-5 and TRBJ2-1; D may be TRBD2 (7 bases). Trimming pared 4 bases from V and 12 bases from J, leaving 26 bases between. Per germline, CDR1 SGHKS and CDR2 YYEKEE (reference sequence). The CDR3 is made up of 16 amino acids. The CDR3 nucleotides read TGTGCCAGCAGCCCATGGGCGGGGGCCGTACCCCTTGGGCAGTTCTTC. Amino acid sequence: CASSPWAGAVPLGQFF.

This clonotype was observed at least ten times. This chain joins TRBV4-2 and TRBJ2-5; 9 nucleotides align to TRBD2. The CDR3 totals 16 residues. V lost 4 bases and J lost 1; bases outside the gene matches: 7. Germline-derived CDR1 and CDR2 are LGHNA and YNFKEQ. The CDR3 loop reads CASSPGAGGGQETQYF. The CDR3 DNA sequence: TGTGCCAGCAGCCCCGGGGCGGGAGGGGGCCAAGAGACCCAGTACTTC.

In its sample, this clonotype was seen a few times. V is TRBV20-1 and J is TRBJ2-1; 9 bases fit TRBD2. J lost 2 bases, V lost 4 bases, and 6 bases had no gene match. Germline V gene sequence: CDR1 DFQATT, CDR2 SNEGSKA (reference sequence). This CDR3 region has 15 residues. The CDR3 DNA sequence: TGCAGTGCTAAAACCGGGACTAGCCCCTACAATGAGCAGTTCTTC. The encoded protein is CSAKTGTSPYNEQFF.

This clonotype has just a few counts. The CDR3 nucleotides read TGCAGTGCGCAGGGATATACTGAAGCTTTCTTT. Its protein product is CSAQGYTEAFF. J is TRBJ1-1 and V is TRBV20-1; D possibly corresponds to TRBD1 (5 bases). The CDR3 spans 11 residues. Germline CDR1 reads DFQATT; CDR2 reads SNEGSKA (reference sequence). The germline V and J ends were trimmed by 6 bases and 5 bases, with 10 bases remaining between them.

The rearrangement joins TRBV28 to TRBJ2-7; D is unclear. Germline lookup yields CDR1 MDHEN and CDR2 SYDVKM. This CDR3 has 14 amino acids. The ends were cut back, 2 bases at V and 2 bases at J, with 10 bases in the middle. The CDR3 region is CASSLKGLPYEQYF. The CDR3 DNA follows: TGTGCCAGCAGTTTAAAGGGTCTACCCTACGAGCAGTACTTC.

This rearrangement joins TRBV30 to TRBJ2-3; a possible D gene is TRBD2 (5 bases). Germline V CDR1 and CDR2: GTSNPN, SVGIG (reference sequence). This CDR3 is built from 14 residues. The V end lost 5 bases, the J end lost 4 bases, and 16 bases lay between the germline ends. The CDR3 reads CAWEGSPPPDTQYF. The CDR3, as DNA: TGTGCCTGGGAGGGATCTCCACCACCAGATACGCAGTATTTT.

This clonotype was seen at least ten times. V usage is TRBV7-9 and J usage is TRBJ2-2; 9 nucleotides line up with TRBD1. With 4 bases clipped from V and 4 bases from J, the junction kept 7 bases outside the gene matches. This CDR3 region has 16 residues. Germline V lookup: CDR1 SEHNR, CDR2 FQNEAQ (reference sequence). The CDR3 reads CASSSRQGVPTGELFF. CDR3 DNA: TGTGCCAGCAGCTCCAGACAGGGGGTCCCCACCGGGGAGCTGTTTTTT.

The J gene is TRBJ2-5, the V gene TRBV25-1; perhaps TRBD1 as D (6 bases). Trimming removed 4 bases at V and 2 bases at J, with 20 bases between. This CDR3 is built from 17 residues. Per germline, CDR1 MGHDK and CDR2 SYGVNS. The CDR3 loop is CASSGPITDRWQETQYF. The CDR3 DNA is TGTGCCAGCAGTGGCCCGATAACGGACAGATGGCAAGAGACCCAGTACTTC.

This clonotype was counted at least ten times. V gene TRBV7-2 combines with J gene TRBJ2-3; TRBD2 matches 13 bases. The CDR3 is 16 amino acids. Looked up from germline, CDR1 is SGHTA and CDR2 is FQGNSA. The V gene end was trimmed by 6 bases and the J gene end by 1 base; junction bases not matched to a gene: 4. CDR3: CASSSGLAGRTDTQYF. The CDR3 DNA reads TGTGCCAGCAGTTCGGGACTAGCGGGGCGCACAGATACGCAGTATTTT.

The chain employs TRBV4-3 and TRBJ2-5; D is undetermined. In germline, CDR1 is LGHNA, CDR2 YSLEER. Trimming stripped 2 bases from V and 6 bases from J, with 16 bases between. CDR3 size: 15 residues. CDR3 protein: CASSQLPGTHKTQYF. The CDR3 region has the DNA TGCGCCAGCAGCCAATTGCCCGGAACCCATAAGACCCAGTACTTC.

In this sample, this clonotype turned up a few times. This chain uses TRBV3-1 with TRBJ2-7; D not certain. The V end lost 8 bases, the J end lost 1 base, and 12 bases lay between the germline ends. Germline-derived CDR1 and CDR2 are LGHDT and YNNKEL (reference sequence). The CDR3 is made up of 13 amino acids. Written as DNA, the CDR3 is TGTGCCAGCGGAATCTTCGGGTCCTACGAGCAGTACTTC. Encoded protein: CASGIFGSYEQYF.

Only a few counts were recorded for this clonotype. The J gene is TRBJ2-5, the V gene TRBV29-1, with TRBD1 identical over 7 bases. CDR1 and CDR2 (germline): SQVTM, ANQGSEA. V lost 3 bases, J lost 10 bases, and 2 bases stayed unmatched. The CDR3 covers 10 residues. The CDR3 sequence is CSVDRGIQYF. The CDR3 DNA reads TGCAGCGTTGACAGGGGGATCCAGTACTTC.

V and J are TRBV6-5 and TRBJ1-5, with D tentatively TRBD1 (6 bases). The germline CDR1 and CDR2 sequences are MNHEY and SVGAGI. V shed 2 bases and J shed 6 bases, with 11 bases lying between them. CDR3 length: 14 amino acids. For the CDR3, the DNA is TGTGCCAGCAGTTACGTTGGGGGCTTTCAGCCCCAGCATTTT. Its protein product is CASSYVGGFQPQHF.

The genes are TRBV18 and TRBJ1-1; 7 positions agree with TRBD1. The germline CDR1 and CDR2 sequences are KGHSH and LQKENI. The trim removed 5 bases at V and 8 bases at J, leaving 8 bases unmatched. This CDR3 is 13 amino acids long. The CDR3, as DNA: TGTGCCAGCTCAGGGGACAGAGGGAAAGAAGCTTTCTTT. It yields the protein CASSGDRGKEAFF. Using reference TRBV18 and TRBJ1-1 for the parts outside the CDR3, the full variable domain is NAGVMQNPRHLVRRRGQEARLRCSPMKGHSHVYWYRQLPEEGLKFMVYLQKENIIDESGMPKERFSAEFPKEGPSILRIQQVVRGDSAAYFCASSGDRGKEAFFGQGTRLTVV.

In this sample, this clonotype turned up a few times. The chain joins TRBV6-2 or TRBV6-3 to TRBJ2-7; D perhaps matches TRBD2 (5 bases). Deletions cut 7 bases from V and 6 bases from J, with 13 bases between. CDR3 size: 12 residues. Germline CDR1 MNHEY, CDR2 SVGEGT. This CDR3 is CASTTIGGEQYF. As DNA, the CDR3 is TGTGCCAGCACCACCATCGGAGGCGAGCAGTACTTC.

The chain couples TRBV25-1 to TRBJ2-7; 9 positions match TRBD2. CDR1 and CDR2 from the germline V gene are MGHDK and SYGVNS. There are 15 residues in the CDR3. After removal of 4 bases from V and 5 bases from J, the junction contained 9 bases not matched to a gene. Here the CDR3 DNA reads TGTGCCAGCAGTGCGGCGGGAGGGCCTTTCCACGAGCAGTACTTC. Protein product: CASSAAGGPFHEQYF.

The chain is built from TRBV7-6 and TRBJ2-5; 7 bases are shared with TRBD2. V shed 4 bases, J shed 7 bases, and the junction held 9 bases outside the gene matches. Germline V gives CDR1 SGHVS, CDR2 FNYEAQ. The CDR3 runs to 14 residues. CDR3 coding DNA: TGTGCCAGCAGCTCTACCTCGGGAGGCGGGACCCAGTACTTC. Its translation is CASSSTSGGGTQYF.

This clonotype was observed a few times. CDR3 sequence: CASSQQDSLNYGYTF. For the CDR3, the DNA is TGCGCCAGCAGCCAACAGGACAGCTTGAACTATGGCTACACCTTC. This chain uses TRBV4-1 with TRBJ1-2; the D gene is possibly TRBD1 (6 bases). Per germline, CDR1 MGHRA and CDR2 YSYEKL. The germline V and J ends were trimmed by 2 bases and 2 bases, with 12 bases remaining between them. There are 15 residues in the CDR3.

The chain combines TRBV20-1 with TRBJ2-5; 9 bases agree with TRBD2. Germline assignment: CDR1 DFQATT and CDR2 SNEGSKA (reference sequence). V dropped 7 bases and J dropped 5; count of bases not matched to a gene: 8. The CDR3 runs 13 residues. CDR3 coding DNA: TGCAGTGGACTAGCGGTCTCCGGGGAGACCCAGTACTTC. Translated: CSGLAVSGETQYF.